The clone carrying this T cell receptor beta chain was recorded at least ten times. Its antigen is still unknown. This entry is derived from a study of neurological immune-mediated disorders. TCRdb reanalysed the 5' RACE reads using MiXCR and keeps one entry per CDR3 protein. The profile shows tens of thousands of distinct CDR3 sequences, around 10% of them singletons. The germline V and J ends were trimmed by 6 bases and 0 bases, with 8 bases remaining between them. The CDR3 contains 13 residues. Study observations and caveats: The greatest degree of TCR clonal expansion was observed in HTLV-1-associated myelopathy, with the lowest in multiple sclerosis, below that of healthy controls.

Source material: PBMCs. This TCR came from a man in his sixties or seventies with HTLV-1-associated myelopathy (HAM/TSP). J is TRBJ2-5 and V is TRBV12-3 or TRBV12-4; no reliable D call. CDR3 amino acids: CASRSQHQETQYF. The CDR3 DNA follows: TGTGCCAGCAGATCTCAACACCAAGAGACCCAGTACTTC.